These T cell receptor beta chains were read from a single sample in a study of OX40 agonist ivuxolimab in advanced cancers. Clones were read by immunoSEQ multiplex PCR, and TCRdb kept only the in-frame ones, dropping some. Among about 79,000 clones, about nine tenths were seen once, and the ten largest hold around 6.5%. This specimen was CD4+ or CD8+ T cells sorted from blood, taken in a trial of the OX40 agonist ivuxolimab. Receptor source: an adult with an advanced solid tumor such as melanoma, head and neck, liver or kidney cancer. Both conserved end residues are part of each CDR3. The order of the fields is D gene, V gene, CDR3 length, J gene, CDR3 protein, CDR3 DNA. The D gene is left open where the match is weak.

TRBD2	TRBV6-1	14	TRBJ2-7	CASSQGTAGGEQYF	TGTGCCAGCAGTCAGGGGACAGCGGGAGGGGAGCAGTACTTC
TRBD2	TRBV19	14	TRBJ2-7	CASSGLAGGGEQYF	TGTGCCAGTAGCGGACTAGCGGGAGGGGGCGAGCAGTACTTC
TRBD2	TRBV10-3	14	TRBJ2-2	CAIRKRETVGELFF	TGTGCCATCAGGAAGCGGGAGACGGTCGGGGAGCTGTTTTTT
NA	TRBV19	14	TRBJ2-2	CASRGQVNTGELFF	TGTGCCAGTAGGGGTCAGGTGAACACCGGGGAGCTGTTTTTT
NA	TRBV2	13	TRBJ2-5	CATSGGFQETQYF	TGTGCGACCTCCGGCGGGTTCCAAGAGACCCAGTACTTC
TRBD1	TRBV6-5	14	TRBJ1-2	CASRRDRLAYGYTF	TGTGCCAGCAGGAGGGACAGGCTCGCCTATGGCTACACCTTC
TRBD2	TRBV7-8	15	TRBJ2-7	CASNPGGGGLYEQYF	TGTGCCAGCAACCCCGGGGGGGGCGGCCTCTACGAGCAGTACTTC
TRBD2	TRBV2	21	TRBJ2-1	CASSDPKQGPVSGSVFYEQFF	TGTGCCAGCAGTGATCCCAAACAGGGGCCGGTTAGCGGGAGTGTCTTCTATGAGCAGTTCTTC
TRBD1	TRBV6-6	13	TRBJ2-7	CATSQTGGYEQYF	TGTGCCACTTCGCAGACAGGGGGCTACGAGCAGTACTTC
NA	TRBV7-9	15	TRBJ2-5	CASSFGGLQVGTQYF	TGTGCCAGCAGCTTCGGGGGACTTCAGGTCGGGACCCAGTACTTC
NA	TRBV19	15	TRBJ2-7	CASSTLGGTTGEQYF	TGTGCCAGTAGTACCCTCGGGGGAACGACGGGCGAGCAGTACTTC
TRBD1	TRBV7-2	15	TRBJ2-4	CASSTGQGGQNIQYF	TGTGCCAGCAGCACGGGACAGGGGGGCCAAAACATTCAGTACTTC
TRBD1	TRBV5-1	16	TRBJ2-7	CASSSGTGGHPVEQYF	TGCGCCAGCAGCTCAGGGACAGGGGGCCACCCTGTGGAGCAGTACTTC
TRBD1	TRBV28	14	TRBJ2-3	CASRRGQGTDTQYF	TGTGCCAGCAGGAGGGGACAGGGTACAGATACGCAGTATTTT
NA	TRBV5-1	12	TRBJ1-1	CASSSSDTEAFF	TGCGCCAGCAGCTCGTCTGACACTGAAGCTTTCTTT